A single sample is the source of the 21 T cell receptor beta chains below, sequenced in a study of cytotoxic CD8 clonotypes in ibrutinib-treated CLL (dated by TCRdb to about 2021). The library was generated by the immunoSEQ multiplex PCR assay. TCRdb re-hosts the immuneACCESS table, in-frame sequences only. Its copies lack some clones; in the studies checked, an unresolved V gene accounts for under half of them, and the cause for the rest is not known. The sample table lists around 250,000 clones, 70% of them with a count of one. Of the sample, 15% falls within the top ten clones. Interpreted using the paper, the time point label stands for: around 2 years on ibrutinib. The material was PBMCs, obtained after 24 months of ibrutinib treatment. The receptors originated from a human donor with chronic lymphocytic leukemia.

The rearrangement uses TRBV18 and TRBJ2-7, with 11 bases lining up with TRBD2. The V segment lost 3 bases and the J segment 2 bases; nucleotides outside the gene matches: 12. The germline V gene has CDR1 KGHSH and CDR2 LQKENI. This CDR3 is 18 amino acids long. The CDR3 protein is CASSPTGPLAGVPYEQYF. CDR3 bases: TGTGCCAGCTCACCGACAGGCCCACTAGCGGGAGTCCCCTACGAGCAGTACTTC.

This chain connects TRBV6-4 to TRBJ2-7; TRBD1 aligns across 7 bases. Germline CDR1 and CDR2: MRHNA and SNTAGT. The CDR3 has 16 residues. V was clipped by 7 bases and J by 4 bases; unmatched bases: 16. CDR3 DNA: TGTGCCAGCATCCTAAGCCGGGACAGAGATAATTACGAGCAGTACTTC. It encodes CASILSRDRDNYEQYF.

This clone was detected only a few times. The CDR3 nucleotides read TGTGCCATCACACAGGGAACGGGCGGCTACACCTTC. Protein: CAITQGTGGYTF. The rearrangement joins TRBV10-3 to TRBJ1-2, with a possible D match to TRBD1 (6 bases). This CDR3 contains 12 residues. The V end lost 7 bases, the J end lost 8 bases, and 14 bases lay between the germline ends. Germline CDR1 reads ENHRY; CDR2 reads SYGVKD.

The chain combines TRBV9 with TRBJ2-7, with D possibly being TRBD1 or TRBD2 (5 bases each). The CDR3 extends over 16 amino acids. Trimming stripped 2 bases from V and 7 bases from J, with 22 bases between. Germline assignment: CDR1 SGDLS and CDR2 YYNGEE. CDR3 region: CASSVDTGTGSGEQYF. CDR3 DNA sequence: TGTGCCAGCAGCGTCGATACCGGGACCGGATCTGGAGAGCAGTACTTC.

The J gene is TRBJ2-2, the V gene TRBV19; 8 positions agree with TRBD1. V shed 1 base, J shed 3 bases, and the junction held 4 bases outside the gene matches. Germline V gives CDR1 LNHDA, CDR2 SQIVND (reference sequence). The CDR3 runs to 16 residues. This chain's CDR3 is CASSIVDRGYTGELFF. The CDR3 nucleotides read TGTGCCAGTAGTATAGTCGACAGGGGTTACACCGGGGAGCTGTTTTTT.

This clone turned up a few times. This chain joins TRBV29-1 and TRBJ2-7; 7 bases align to TRBD2. V lost 4 bases to trimming and J lost 0 bases; unmatched junction nucleotides: 6. Germline values: CDR1 SQVTM, CDR2 ANQGSEA. CDR3 length: 14 residues. This CDR3 is CSVVTSALSYEQYF. The CDR3 nucleotides are TGCAGCGTTGTAACTAGCGCCCTCTCCTACGAGCAGTACTTC.

This clone was seen a single time. This chain joins TRBV28 and TRBJ2-7, with no clear D. Between the trimmed V and J ends, which lost 6 bases and 0 bases, there was a span of 12 bases. The CDR3 is 14 residues long. Germline V gives CDR1 MDHEN, CDR2 SYDVKM. This CDR3 is CASRGAAYSYEQYF. The CDR3 DNA sequence: TGTGCCAGCAGGGGTGCGGCCTACTCCTACGAGCAGTACTTC.

This clone was seen a few times. This chain connects TRBV5-4 to TRBJ1-2; tentatively, D is TRBD1 (6 bases). The V end was cut by 0 bases, the J end by 4 bases, with 13 bases between. CDR3 length equals 15 residues. Germline lookup yields CDR1 SGHNT and CDR2 YYREEE (reference sequence). The DNA of the CDR3 is TGTGCCAGCAGCTTGGCCCGGGGGCCCGGCTATGGCTACACCTTC. Translating gives CASSLARGPGYGYTF.

This clone was counted a single time. V is TRBV18 and J is TRBJ2-7, with 12 nucleotides matching TRBD1. Germline V gene lookup returns CDR1 KGHSH and CDR2 LQKENI. Trimming removed 4 bases from V and 3 bases from J; junction bases left unmatched: 4. This CDR3 has 15 amino acids. The CDR3 loop is CASSRGTGGNYEQYF. The DNA for the CDR3 is TGTGCCAGCTCACGAGGGACAGGGGGCAACTACGAGCAGTACTTC. Full variable domain (remainder filled in from reference TRBV18 and TRBJ2-7): NAGVMQNPRHLVRRRGQEARLRCSPMKGHSHVYWYRQLPEEGLKFMVYLQKENIIDESGMPKERFSAEFPKEGPSILRIQQVVRGDSAAYFCASSRGTGGNYEQYFGPGTRLTVT.

V usage is TRBV6-5 and J usage is TRBJ2-2; TRBD2 agrees at 12 bases. Trimming cost V 2 bases and J 5 bases; bases outside gene matches: 0. The CDR3 runs 15 residues. Germline V CDR1 and CDR2: MNHEY, SVGAGI. The CDR3 coding sequence is TGTGCCAGCAGTTACGGGACTAGCGGGACCGGGGAGCTGTTTTTT. Its protein product is CASSYGTSGTGELFF.

The CDR3 coding sequence is TGCGCCAGCAGCTTGGAGGGTGGGAGAATCCACGGAAACACCATATATTTT. It yields the protein CASSLEGGRIHGNTIYF. The chain combines TRBV5-1 with TRBJ1-3; D gene ambiguous. Trimming removed 0 bases at V and 4 bases at J, with 17 bases between. CDR1 and CDR2 from the germline V gene are SGHRS and YFSETQ. The CDR3 is 17 residues long.

The sample holds a few counts of this clone. This chain connects TRBV11-2 to TRBJ2-7, with a weak D call TRBD2 (5 bases). The V gene lost 0 bases and the J gene lost 3 bases, with 15 bases spanning the gap. Germline CDR1 SGHAT, CDR2 FQNNGV. The CDR3 length is 16 residues. The CDR3, as DNA: TGTGCCAGCAGCTTAGATCAAGGGCCGGGGAACTACGAGCAGTACTTC. This codes for CASSLDQGPGNYEQYF.

The V call is TRBV9, the J call TRBJ2-1; D possibly corresponds to TRBD2 (5 bases). The CDR3 sequence is 19 residues long. Germline CDR1 and CDR2: SGDLS and YYNGEE. The ends were cut back, 6 bases at V and 0 bases at J, with 25 bases in the middle. CDR3 loop: CASIHTIKSQRSSYNEQFF. The CDR3 coding sequence is TGTGCCAGCATACACACGATCAAATCTCAGCGGAGCTCCTACAATGAGCAGTTCTTC.

This rearrangement joins TRBV5-1 to TRBJ2-5; D gene ambiguous. Matching the DNA end better, TRBJ2-7 makes the J call doubtful. Germline CDR1 SGHRS, CDR2 YFSETQ. The CDR3 totals 15 residues. The CDR3 loop is CASSLPRMTTPEQYF. CDR3 in DNA: TGCGCCAGCAGCTTACCCAGAATGACAACTCCCGAGCAGTACTTC.

V is TRBV5-1 and J is TRBJ1-3; D is undetermined. Germline V CDR1 and CDR2: SGHRS, YFSETQ. The CDR3 is 16 residues long. Trimming took 0 bases from V and 0 from J, leaving 10 bases between them. The CDR3 coding sequence is TGCGCCAGCAGCTTGGACGGGTACGACTCTGGAAACACCATATATTTT. It yields the protein CASSLDGYDSGNTIYF.

J is TRBJ1-5 and V is TRBV28; weak D call: TRBD1 (5 bases). The V and J ends lost 9 bases and 7 bases respectively, with 10 bases between them. This CDR3 spans 11 amino acids. CDR1 is MDHEN and CDR2 is SYDVKM in the germline V gene. The CDR3 DNA reads TGTGCCAGTGCCCCAGGGCAGCCCCAGCATTTT. This sequence encodes CASAPGQPQHF.

Points on this clone: Sequence at one end of the junction differs from germline and may be a read error. The rearrangement links TRBV7-7 to TRBJ2-7, with 8 bases fitting TRBD2. The CDR3 contains 16 residues. Germline V gives CDR1 SSHAT, CDR2 FNYEAQ (reference sequence). The CDR3 loop is CASSLGGGGLWYEQYF. DNA for the CDR3: TGTGCTAGCAGCTTAGGTGGCGGGGGGCTATGGTACGAGCAGTACTTC. The full variable domain, with the rest looked up from reference TRBV7-7 and TRBJ2-7, is GAGVSQSPRYKVTKRGQDVTLRCDPISSHATLYWYQQALGQGPEFLTYFNYEAQPDKSGLPSDRFSAERPEGSISTLTIQRTEQRDSAMYRCASSLGGGGLWYEQYFGPGTRLTVT.

V and J are TRBV27 and TRBJ1-1; 12 nucleotides agree with TRBD1. The CDR3 length is 13 residues. Germline V gene sequence: CDR1 MNHEY, CDR2 SMNVEV (reference sequence). The junction had 4 bases not matched to a gene; V was cut back by 5 bases and J by 9 bases. The CDR3 bases are TGTGCCAGCAGTGCGGGACAGGGGGCGCAAGCTTTCTTT. Residues: CASSAGQGAQAFF.

CDR3 loop: CASSPRSSPHEQYF. The CDR3 coding sequence is TGTGCCAGCAGCCCACGGTCATCCCCACACGAGCAGTACTTC. V usage is TRBV9 and J usage is TRBJ2-7; D gene unclear. In germline, CDR1 is SGDLS, CDR2 YYNGEE. Trimming shortened V by 4 bases and J by 5 bases, and 16 bases separated the two germline ends. The CDR3 has 14 residues.

The chain links TRBV11-1 to TRBJ2-3; D may correspond to TRBD1 or TRBD2 (5 bases each). The ends were cut back, 6 bases at V and 0 bases at J, with 19 bases in the middle. The CDR3 runs to 17 residues. Germline values: CDR1 SGHAT, CDR2 FQDESV (reference sequence). The CDR3 sequence is CASSSSGATWSTDTQYF. The CDR3 coding sequence is TGTGCCAGCAGTTCGTCCGGGGCCACATGGAGCACAGATACGCAGTATTTT.

The chain recombines TRBV28 with TRBJ2-7, with a tentative D call TRBD2 (6 bases). V was shortened by 6 bases and J by 6 bases, with 12 bases between the two germline ends. Germline CDR1 reads MDHEN; CDR2 reads SYDVKM. CDR3 length: 12 residues. The CDR3 coding sequence is TGTGCCAGCAGCCCGCGGGGCTCCGAGCAGTACTTC. Protein product: CASSPRGSEQYF.